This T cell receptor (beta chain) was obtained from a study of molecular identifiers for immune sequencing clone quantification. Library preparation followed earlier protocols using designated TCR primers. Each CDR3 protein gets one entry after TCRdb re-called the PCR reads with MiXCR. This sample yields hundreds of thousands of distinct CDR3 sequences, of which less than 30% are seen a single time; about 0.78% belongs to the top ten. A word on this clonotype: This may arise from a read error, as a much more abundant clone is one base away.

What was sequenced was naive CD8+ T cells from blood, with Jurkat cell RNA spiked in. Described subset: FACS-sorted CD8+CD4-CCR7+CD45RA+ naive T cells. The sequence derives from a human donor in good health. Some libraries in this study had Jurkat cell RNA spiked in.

DNA for the CDR3: TGTGCCAGCAGCGTCAGAGGTAGCGGGGAAGCAGATACGCAGTATTTT. This translates into CASSVRGSGEADTQYF. The rearrangement joins TRBV9 to TRBJ2-3; 8 nucleotides line up with TRBD2. The CDR3 totals 16 residues. Per germline, CDR1 SGDLS and CDR2 YYNGEE. Trimming cost V 2 bases and J 4 bases; bases outside gene matches: 9. The full variable domain, with the rest looked up from reference TRBV9 and TRBJ2-3, is DSGVTQTPKHLITATGQRVTLRCSPRSGDLSVYWYQQSLDQGLQFLIQYYNGEERAKGNILERFSAQQFPDLHSELNLSSLELGDSALYFCASSVRGSGEADTQYFGPGTRLTVL.